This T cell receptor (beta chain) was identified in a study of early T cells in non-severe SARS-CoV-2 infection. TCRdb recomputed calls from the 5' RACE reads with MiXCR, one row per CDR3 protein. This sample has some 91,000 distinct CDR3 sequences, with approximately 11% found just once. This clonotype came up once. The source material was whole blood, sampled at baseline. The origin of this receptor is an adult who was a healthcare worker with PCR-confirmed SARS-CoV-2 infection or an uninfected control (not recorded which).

The CDR3 region is CSALHGAYEQYF. For the CDR3, the DNA is TGCAGCGCCCTTCACGGGGCCTACGAGCAGTACTTC. The chain employs TRBV29-1 and TRBJ2-7; a weak D match, TRBD2 (5 bases). In germline, CDR1 is SQVTM, CDR2 ANQGSEA. V dropped 7 bases and J dropped 2 bases, with 12 bases sitting between them. The CDR3 is 12 amino acids.